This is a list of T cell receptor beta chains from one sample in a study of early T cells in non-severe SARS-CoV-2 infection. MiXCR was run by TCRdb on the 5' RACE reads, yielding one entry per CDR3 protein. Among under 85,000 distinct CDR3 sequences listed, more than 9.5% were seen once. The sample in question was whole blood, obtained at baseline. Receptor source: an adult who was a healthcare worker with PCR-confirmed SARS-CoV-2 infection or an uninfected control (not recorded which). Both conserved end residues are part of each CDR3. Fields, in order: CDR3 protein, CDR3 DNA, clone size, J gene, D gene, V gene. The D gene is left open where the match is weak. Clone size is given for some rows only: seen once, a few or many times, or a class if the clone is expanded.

CDR3: CASSLRSGGETQYF
DNA: TGTGCCAGCAGCTTAAGGAGCGGCGGGGAGACCCAGTACTTC
size: NA
J: TRBJ2-5
D: NA
V: TRBV7-2

CDR3: CSARNYFADTQYF
DNA: TGCAGTGCTAGAAACTATTTTGCAGATACGCAGTATTTT
size: NA
J: TRBJ2-3
D: NA
V: TRBV20-1

CDR3: CASSPRAGGSETQYF
DNA: TGTGCCAGCTCACCACGGGCAGGGGGCAGCGAGACCCAGTACTTC
size: NA
J: TRBJ2-5
D: TRBD1
V: TRBV18

CDR3: CASSEIRTATNEKLFF
DNA: TGTGCCAGCAGCGAGATCAGGACAGCAACTAATGAAAAACTGTTTTTT
size: NA
J: TRBJ1-4
D: NA
V: TRBV6-1

CDR3: CASSRTSGVVFHEQFF
DNA: TGTGCCAGCAGCCGGACTAGCGGTGTGGTTTTCCATGAGCAGTTCTTC
size: few
J: TRBJ2-1
D: TRBD2
V: TRBV6-5

CDR3: CASSLEGQLLKPNTEAFF
DNA: TGTGCCAGCAGCCTAGAGGGACAGCTCCTAAAACCGAACACTGAAGCTTTCTTT
size: few
J: TRBJ1-1
D: TRBD1
V: TRBV11-3

CDR3: CASSYEAGRTEAFF
DNA: TGTGCCAGCAGTTACGAGGCAGGGAGGACTGAAGCTTTCTTT
size: NA
J: TRBJ1-1
D: NA
V: TRBV6-5

CDR3: CASSPGPSKKTQYF
DNA: TGTGCCAGCAGCCCCGGGCCCTCAAAAAAGACCCAGTACTTC
size: many
J: TRBJ2-5
D: NA
V: TRBV11-2

CDR3: CASSLAQGGNTDTQYF
DNA: TGTGCCAGCAGCTTAGCCCAAGGGGGGAACACAGATACGCAGTATTTT
size: NA
J: TRBJ2-3
D: NA
V: TRBV7-9

CDR3: CAISVRGEQYF
DNA: TGTGCCATCAGTGTAAGGGGAGAGCAGTACTTC
size: few
J: TRBJ2-7
D: NA
V: TRBV10-3

CDR3: CASSDRQGATPRF
DNA: TGTGCCAGCAGCGACAGACAGGGCGCTACTCCACGATTT
size: few
J: TRBJ1-1
D: TRBD1
V: TRBV16

CDR3: CSARVRGGDYGYTF
DNA: TGCAGTGCTAGAGTACGGGGGGGCGACTATGGCTACACCTTC
size: many
J: TRBJ1-2
D: NA
V: TRBV20-1

CDR3: CASSSDRGVGEQFF
DNA: TGTGCCAGCAGCTCGGACAGGGGAGTTGGTGAGCAGTTCTTC
size: few
J: TRBJ2-1
D: TRBD1
V: TRBV11-2

CDR3: CASSPQGKMLSYEQYF
DNA: TGTGCCAGCAGCCCTCAGGGAAAAATGCTCTCCTACGAGCAGTACTTC
size: NA
J: TRBJ2-7
D: NA
V: TRBV7-2

CDR3: CSARDLGRESYNSPLHF
DNA: TGCAGTGCTAGAGATTTGGGGCGTGAGTCCTATAATTCACCCCTCCACTTT
size: NA
J: TRBJ1-6
D: NA
V: TRBV20-1

CDR3: CASSQDPGTGYNSPLHF
DNA: TGCGCCAGCAGCCAGGACCCCGGGACAGGCTATAATTCACCCCTCCACTTT
size: NA
J: TRBJ1-6
D: TRBD1
V: TRBV4-1

CDR3: CASSLAGHQPEGTEAFF
DNA: TGTGCCAGCAGCTTAGCTGGGCACCAACCCGAAGGGACTGAAGCTTTCTTT
size: many
J: TRBJ1-1
D: NA
V: TRBV11-2

CDR3: CSAPAYNEQFF
DNA: TGCAGTGCTCCTGCTTACAATGAGCAGTTCTTC
size: NA
J: TRBJ2-1
D: NA
V: TRBV20-1

CDR3: CAIPTTSSGTGELFF
DNA: TGTGCCATCCCAACGACTAGTTCGGGCACCGGGGAGCTGTTTTTT
size: few
J: TRBJ2-2
D: NA
V: TRBV10-3

CDR3: CASSPQGTGANVLTF
DNA: TGCGCCAGCAGCCCGCAGGGGACCGGGGCCAACGTCCTGACTTTC
size: few
J: TRBJ2-6
D: NA
V: TRBV5-1

CDR3: CASSPGLRDYEQYF
DNA: TGTGCCAGCAGCCCCGGCCTTCGGGACTACGAGCAGTACTTC
size: NA
J: TRBJ2-7
D: NA
V: TRBV7-6

CDR3: CASSLEAGRRNEQFF
DNA: TGTGCCAGCAGCTTAGAGGCGGGAAGGCGCAATGAGCAGTTCTTC
size: many
J: TRBJ2-1
D: NA
V: TRBV7-2

CDR3: CASSVNNEQFF
DNA: TGTGCCAGCAGTGTCAACAATGAGCAGTTCTTC
size: many
J: TRBJ2-1
D: NA
V: TRBV7-9

CDR3: CASSSTRSYNEQFF
DNA: TGCGCCAGCAGCTCGACCAGATCCTACAATGAGCAGTTCTTC
size: many
J: TRBJ2-1
D: NA
V: TRBV5-1

CDR3: CASSLPGGVGYGYTF
DNA: TGTGCCAGCAGCCTCCCCGGTGGGGTTGGCTATGGCTACACCTTC
size: many
J: TRBJ1-2
D: NA
V: TRBV7-9

CDR3: CASSVADYSEQYF
DNA: TGTGCCAGCAGCGTAGCTGACTACAGCGAGCAGTACTTC
size: many
J: TRBJ2-7
D: NA
V: TRBV9

CDR3: CASSFNRGVQETQYF
DNA: TGCGCCAGCAGCTTTAACAGGGGGGTACAAGAGACCCAGTACTTC
size: few
J: TRBJ2-5
D: TRBD1
V: TRBV5-1

CDR3: CASSPRPSSYNSPLHF
DNA: TGTGCCAGCAGTCCGAGACCGAGCTCCTATAATTCACCCCTCCACTTT
size: NA
J: TRBJ1-6
D: NA
V: TRBV27

CDR3: CSATTGSSYEQYF
DNA: TGCAGTGCGACCACAGGAAGCTCCTACGAGCAGTACTTC
size: many
J: TRBJ2-7
D: NA
V: TRBV20-1

CDR3: CASSYSTSGTYTQYF
DNA: TGTGCCAGCAGTTACTCCACTAGCGGGACGTATACGCAGTATTTT
size: NA
J: TRBJ2-3
D: TRBD2
V: TRBV6-5

CDR3: CASSPYDRDTEAFF
DNA: TGTGCCAGCAGCCCATACGACAGGGACACTGAAGCTTTCTTT
size: NA
J: TRBJ1-1
D: TRBD1
V: TRBV5-5

CDR3: CSADSGNTIYF
DNA: TGCAGTGCAGACTCTGGAAACACCATATATTTT
size: NA
J: TRBJ1-3
D: NA
V: TRBV29-1